This T cell receptor (beta chain) was observed in a study of blood T cell repertoires in COVID-19 (dated by TCRdb to 2020 to 2021). With regard to the full study: Collaborator samples came from the United States, Italy and Spain and covered acute and convalescent phases of COVID-19. The prospective study material was composed of cDNA or gDNA derived from T cells, B-cell-depleted T cells, or PBMCs. Subjects who had been exposed to COVID-19, were actively infected with it, or had recovered from it provided the deeply sampled blood TCRbeta repertoires that made up the dataset. The repertoires were made available in a free public database intended to serve as a resource for research on the immune response to SARS-CoV-2. The samples were drawn from two sources: the first 160 participants of the ongoing ImmuneRACE study, and over 950 subjects contributed by 6 global collaborators. The sample metadata nearly always contained a de-identified subject ID, COVID-19 status, age in years and sex. HLA class I and class II types, where available, came from metadata supplied by the sample provider rather than from assay-based typing.

Whole blood was collected in K2EDTA tubes by collaborating institutions according to the institutions' own protocols. For TCRbeta analysis, collaborator samples were shipped as frozen whole blood, as isolated PBMCs, or as DNA extracted from either sample type. Note on this clone: Its antigen is currently not known. Within one base of it there is no much larger clone, and no base qualities were kept.

Broad study findings and their caveats: How much clinical and demographic metadata was included differed by source and by participant, and the metadata was provided uncurated.

TCRbeta CDR3 regions were amplified from genomic DNA using the immunoSEQ Assay, a bias-controlled multiplex PCR. Concerning the study's data processing: The number of nucleated cells in each sample was estimated from the amplification of reference gene primers within the assay. Sequence reads were collapsed and filtered to measure the absolute abundance of every unique TCRbeta CDR3 rearrangement. For each sample, productive Simpson clonality was calculated as the square root of Simpson's diversity index across productive rearrangements. TCRdb retrieved this table from immuneACCESS and kept in-frame rearrangements only. Not all clones are present; in checked studies, unresolved V genes account for under half, and no reason is known for the remainder. That table is the source of V, J and clone size, and D and trimming were worked out from the DNA. For this sample there are about 82,000 clones; 85% appear just once. 18% of the sample comes from the top ten.

Looking up the germline V gene (reference sequence) yields CDR1 MNHEY and CDR2 SMNVEV. Reading from cysteine to phenylalanine, the CDR3 counts 15 amino acids. The read is trimmed to its CDR3 DNA, 45 bases read in frame from base 1. V and J are trimmed by 5 bases and 6 bases, and the gene matches miss 10 bases of the junction. The receptor's source is a man older than 75 with active or convalescent COVID-19. This sequence uses TRBV27 and TRBJ1-5; TRBD1 aligns with 7 central bases. Sequencing used peripheral blood. The CDR3 is CASSPIPTGSQPQHF. At the DNA level, the sequence is TGTGCCAGCAGTCCTATACCGACAGGGAGTCAGCCCCAGCATTTT.